The text below deals with one TCR beta chain. Amplification of TCR beta CDR3 regions used RNA as the template. With the HTBI primer set, the TCR CDR3 went through a first round of RT-PCR. In TCRdb, the multiplex PCR reads were re-called with MiXCR into one record per CDR3 protein. The data contain over 700,000 distinct CDR3 sequences, around 38% of them seen just once; the ten biggest clones take up 7% to 10%. V was cut by 6 bases and J by 5 bases, with 13 bases left in between. The CDR3 covers 13 residues. Germline values: CDR1 ENHRY, CDR2 SYGVKD. This sample was taken from a study of T cells in Graves' hyperthyroidism and ophthalmopathy.

Sequencing was carried out using blood. The TCR sequence derives from a man aged 18 to 30 with Graves' hyperthyroidism. V and J are TRBV10-3 and TRBJ1-2; possibly TRBD1 for D (6 bases). DNA for the CDR3: TGTGCCATCAGAACCACAGGGTTGTATGGCTACACCTTC. It yields the protein CAIRTTGLYGYTF.